Below are 8 T cell receptor beta chains sequenced from a single sample in a study of blood T cell repertoires in COVID-19. Method: immunoSEQ multiplex PCR; TCRdb's copy keeps in-frame clones and lacks some. Of about 260,000 clones in the sample, about 82% were seen once. Input material: PBMCs or T cells enriched from blood (not recorded which). Receptors were obtained from a woman aged 50 to 65 who had recovered from COVID-19.

The chain has TRBV27 and TRBJ2-5, with a weak D call TRBD1 (6 bases). Germline V CDR1 and CDR2: MNHEY, SMNVEV (reference sequence). Between the trimmed V and J ends, which lost 3 bases and 5 bases, there was a span of 13 bases. The CDR3 loop spans 14 amino acids. The CDR3 sequence: CASSFQGLGETQYF. The DNA for the CDR3 is TGTGCCAGCAGTTTTCAGGGGCTGGGGGAGACCCAGTACTTC.

This chain links TRBV6-5 with TRBJ1-3; D is perhaps TRBD1 (5 bases). In germline, CDR1 is MNHEY, CDR2 SVGAGI. The CDR3 sequence is 15 residues long. The V end lost 6 bases, the J end lost 0 bases, and 12 bases lay between the germline ends. The CDR3 DNA follows: TGTGCCAGCAGAGTGGGGCCCTCCTCTGGAAACACCATATATTTT. Its protein is CASRVGPSSGNTIYF.

The genes are TRBV18 and TRBJ2-7; tentatively, D is TRBD1 (5 bases). Per germline, CDR1 KGHSH and CDR2 LQKENI. The CDR3 runs to 15 residues. V was shortened by 3 bases and J by 0 bases, with 12 bases between the two germline ends. The CDR3 region has the DNA TGTGCCAGCTCACCGGTACAGGCGGCCTCCTACGAGCAGTACTTC. Encoded protein: CASSPVQAASYEQYF.

This clone was counted a few times. The chain joins TRBV4-3 to TRBJ2-5; 7 positions agree with TRBD1. CDR1 LGHNA and CDR2 YSLEER come from the germline V gene. The J segment lost 4 bases and the V segment lost 3 bases, leaving 8 bases of the junction unmatched. CDR3 length: 15 residues. The CDR3 sequence: CASSQGLQGRETQYF. CDR3 DNA: TGCGCCAGCAGCCAGGGGCTACAGGGGAGAGAGACCCAGTACTTC.

The rearrangement uses TRBV25-1 and TRBJ1-3, with D perhaps matching TRBD1 (6 bases). CDR3 length: 15 amino acids. Germline V gives CDR1 MGHDK, CDR2 SYGVNS. V was clipped by 4 bases and J by 0 bases, with 10 bases between them. Here the CDR3 DNA reads TGTGCCAGCAGTGCGGGACACCGCTCTGGAAACACCATATATTTT. This codes for CASSAGHRSGNTIYF.

This clone was recorded only once. The chain recombines TRBV4-1 with TRBJ2-1; the match to TRBD2 covers 7 bases. V was clipped by 6 bases and J by 7 bases; unmatched bases: 12. Germline lookup yields CDR1 MGHRA and CDR2 YSYEKL. This CDR3 has 15 residues. CDR3: CASSREAGRANEQFF. Here the CDR3 DNA reads TGCGCCAGCAGTCGAGAAGCGGGAAGGGCGAATGAGCAGTTCTTC.

The table lists this clone with a count of one. V usage is TRBV5-1 and J usage is TRBJ2-3, with 8 nucleotides matching TRBD1. Germline-derived CDR1 and CDR2 are SGHRS and YFSETQ. The trim removed 4 bases at V and 2 bases at J, leaving 9 bases unmatched. The CDR3 loop spans 16 amino acids. CDR3 sequence reads: CASSQTLRGLTDTQYF. The CDR3 coding sequence is TGCGCCAGCAGCCAGACCCTCAGGGGGCTCACAGATACGCAGTATTTT. Using reference TRBV5-1 and TRBJ2-3 for the parts outside the CDR3, the full variable domain is KAGVTQTPRYLIKTRGQQVTLSCSPISGHRSVSWYQQTPGQGLQFLFEYFSETQRNKGNFPGRFSGRQFSNSRSEMNVSTLELGDSALYLCASSQTLRGLTDTQYFGPGTRLTVL.

The chain couples TRBV5-4 to TRBJ1-2; no firm D call. The V and J ends lost 4 bases and 8 bases respectively, with 21 bases between them. This CDR3 comprises 15 residues. Germline V gene lookup returns CDR1 SGHNT and CDR2 YYREEE (reference sequence). CDR3 sequence (DNA): TGTGCCAGCAGCCCACACCAGTCGGGTAGAGAAGGCTACACCTTC. As protein: CASSPHQSGREGYTF.